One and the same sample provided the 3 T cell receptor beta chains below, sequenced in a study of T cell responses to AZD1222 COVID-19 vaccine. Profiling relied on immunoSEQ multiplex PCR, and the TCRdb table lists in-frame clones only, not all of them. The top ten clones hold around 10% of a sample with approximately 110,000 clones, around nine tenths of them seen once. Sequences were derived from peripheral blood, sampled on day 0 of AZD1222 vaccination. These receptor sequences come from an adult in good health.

The CDR3: CASSSTGFGPQHF. CDR3 coding DNA: TGTGCCAGCAGCTCTACAGGGTTCGGGCCCCAGCATTTT. V and J are TRBV7-2 and TRBJ1-5, with TRBD1 as a possible D gene (6 bases). The CDR3 consists of 13 residues. From germline, CDR1 is SGHTA and CDR2 FQGNSA. V lost 4 bases to trimming and J lost 9 bases, with 13 bases between them.

CDR3 DNA sequence: TGTGCCACCACAGGGGCGGCCGAGACCCAGTACTTC. This translates into CATTGAAETQYF. This sequence joins TRBV28 and TRBJ2-5, with 7 positions matching TRBD1. Looked up from germline, CDR1 is MDHEN and CDR2 is SYDVKM. V was clipped by 10 bases and J by 5 bases; unmatched bases: 7. The CDR3 is 12 amino acids.

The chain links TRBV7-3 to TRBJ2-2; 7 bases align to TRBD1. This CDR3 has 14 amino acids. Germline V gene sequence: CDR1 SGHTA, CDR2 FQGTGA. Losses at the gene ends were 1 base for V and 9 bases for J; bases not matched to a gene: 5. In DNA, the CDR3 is TGTGCCAGCAGCTTAAGACAGGGCGGGCGGGAGCTGTTTTTT. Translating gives CASSLRQGGRELFF.